Following are 9 T cell receptor beta chains from one sample sequenced in a study of control samples from healthy donors and cancer patients (TCRdb year 2020). The library relied on the immunoSEQ multiplex PCR assay. Sourced from immuneACCESS, this table was stored by TCRdb with only in-frame sequences that have V and J called. A share of the clones is absent; for the studies checked, an unresolved V gene accounts for under half, and the remainder has no known explanation. The sample table shows tens of thousands of clones, and less than 80% are seen once. Roughly 21% of the sample goes to the ten largest clones. Specimen: PBMCs. Every receptor here comes from a man between 60 and 75 years old with head and neck cancer.

This sequence joins TRBV6-4 and TRBJ1-5; D possibly corresponds to TRBD1 (5 bases). V was pared by 3 bases and J by 0 bases, with 12 bases between. The CDR3 contains 16 residues. Germline V gene lookup returns CDR1 MRHNA and CDR2 SNTAGT. This CDR3 is CASSEGADGSNQPQHF. The CDR3 DNA reads as TGTGCCAGCAGTGAAGGGGCCGACGGTAGCAATCAGCCCCAGCATTTT.

As concerns this clone: Germline and junction disagree at one end, which may indicate a read error. This sequence joins TRBV6-1 and TRBJ2-1; 8 bases line up with TRBD1. CDR3 length: 14 residues. CDR1 and CDR2 (germline): MNHNS, SASEGT. DNA of the CDR3: TGTGCCAGCAGTGAAGCGTACAGGGGGAATGAGCAATTCTTC. As protein: CASSEAYRGNEQFF.

The chain employs TRBV2 and TRBJ2-7, with TRBD2 identical over 12 bases. The germline CDR1 and CDR2 sequences are SNHLY and FYNNEI. The J segment lost 7 bases and the V segment lost 6 bases, leaving 10 bases of the junction unmatched. CDR3 length: 15 residues. CDR3 sequence (DNA): TGTGCCAGCAGGGTTCTGACTAGCGGGAGCGGAGAGCAGTACTTC. Translated, it gives CASRVLTSGSGEQYF.

This clone was counted a single time. The rearrangement uses TRBV7-3 and TRBJ2-1; D remains unclear. Trimming stripped 6 bases from V and 9 bases from J, with 18 bases between. The CDR3 spans 14 residues. Germline values: CDR1 SGHTA, CDR2 FQGTGA. CDR3 protein: CASRDRTVASEQFF. The DNA for the CDR3 is TGTGCCAGCAGGGACCGTACGGTTGCGAGTGAGCAGTTCTTC.

V gene TRBV15 combines with J gene TRBJ1-1, with unresolved D. The CDR3 is 13 amino acids. CDR1 and CDR2 from the germline V gene are LNHNV and YYDKDF (reference sequence). V lost 1 base and J lost 3, with 6 bases in between. The CDR3 reads CATSRVRDTEAFF. CDR3 nucleotide sequence: TGTGCCACCAGCAGAGTTAGAGACACTGAAGCTTTCTTT.

This clone was detected a few times. The rearrangement joins TRBV7-2 to TRBJ1-4; D is unclear. CDR3 length: 15 amino acids. Per the germline V gene, CDR1 is SGHTA and CDR2 is FQGNSA. Trimming removed 1 base at V and 4 bases at J, with 10 bases between. CDR3 DNA: TGTGCCAGCAGCTTAGTACCCACTGGTAATGAAAAACTGTTTTTT. It specifies CASSLVPTGNEKLFF.

The rearrangement uses TRBV7-8 and TRBJ1-6; D is uncertain. This CDR3 has 15 residues. The V and J ends lost 3 bases and 4 bases respectively, with 10 bases between them. Per germline, CDR1 SGHVS and CDR2 FQNEAQ. The CDR3 nucleotides are TGTGCCAGCAGCTTCGAGACGGGGTATAATTCACCCCTCCACTTT. Protein sequence: CASSFETGYNSPLHF.

The V gene is TRBV11-2, the J gene TRBJ2-5; 11 positions agree with TRBD2. This CDR3 has 18 residues. Looked up from germline, CDR1 is SGHAT and CDR2 is FQNNGV. The V segment lost 2 bases and the J segment 1 base; nucleotides outside the gene matches: 9. The CDR3 loop reads CASSLSLAGAGSQETQYF. The CDR3, as DNA: TGTGCCAGCAGCTTATCACTAGCGGGAGCGGGCTCCCAAGAGACCCAGTACTTC.

The chain combines TRBV11-2 with TRBJ2-3, with D unclear. V lost 1 base and J lost 2, with 10 bases in between. The germline CDR1 and CDR2 sequences are SGHAT and FQNNGV. The CDR3 runs 15 residues. As DNA, the CDR3 is TGTGCCAGCAGCTTAGGAAGGGCTGACACAGATACGCAGTATTTT. Translated: CASSLGRADTDTQYF.